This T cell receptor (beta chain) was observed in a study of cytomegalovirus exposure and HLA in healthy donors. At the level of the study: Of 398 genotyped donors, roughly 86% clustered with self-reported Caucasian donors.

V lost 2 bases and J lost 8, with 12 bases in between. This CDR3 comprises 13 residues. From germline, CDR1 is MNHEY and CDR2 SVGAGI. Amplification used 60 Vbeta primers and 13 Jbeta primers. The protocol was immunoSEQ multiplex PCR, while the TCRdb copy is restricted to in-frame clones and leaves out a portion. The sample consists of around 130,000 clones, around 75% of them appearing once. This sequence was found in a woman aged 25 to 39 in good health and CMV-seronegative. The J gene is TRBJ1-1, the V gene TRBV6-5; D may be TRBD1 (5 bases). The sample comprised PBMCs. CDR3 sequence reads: CASSYGGFSEAFF. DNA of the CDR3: TGTGCCAGCAGTTACGGGGGGTTCTCCGAAGCTTTCTTT.